This is a list of T cell receptor beta chains from one sample in a study of beta chain features in type 1 diabetes. TCRdb's copy holds only in-frame clones and misses some; the assay was immunoSEQ multiplex PCR. The repertoire holds approximately 340,000 clones, around 16% seen once, with 0.019% in the top ten. Sequenced input: naive CD4+ T cells from blood. All receptors derive from a woman aged 18 to 35 in good health. Both conserved end residues are part of each CDR3. A D gene is named only where the DNA matches it firmly. Some rows have no size entry. The others give once, few or many, or a class for an expanded clone.

size	J	D	V	DNA	CDR3
NA	TRBJ1-5	TRBD1	TRBV30	TGTGCCTGGGCCCGACAGGGGATAGGACAGCCCCAGCATTTT	CAWARQGIGQPQHF
few	TRBJ2-7	NA	TRBV5-1	TGCGCCAGCAGCTTGGGAGTCCCCTACGAGCAGTACTTC	CASSLGVPYEQYF
few	TRBJ1-2	TRBD1	TRBV18	TGTGCCAGCTCACCTTTGACAGGGGAGTCGGGCTACACCTTC	CASSPLTGESGYTF
NA	TRBJ2-3	NA	TRBV7-9	TGTGCCAGCAGCCTGAGCACAGATACGCAGTATTTT	CASSLSTDTQYF
NA	TRBJ2-1	TRBD2	TRBV30	TGTGCCTGGACTAGCGGGAGGAACCCGGACAATGAGCAGTTCTTC	CAWTSGRNPDNEQFF
NA	TRBJ2-1	NA	TRBV7-3	TGTGCCAGCAGCTTGGGCCCTCTGTACAATGAGCAGTTCTTC	CASSLGPLYNEQFF
few	TRBJ1-2	NA	TRBV9	TGTGCCAGCAGCGTAGGTGGGGGACTCATTAACTATGGCTACACCTTC	CASSVGGGLINYGYTF
NA	TRBJ2-1	TRBD1	TRBV7-6	TGTGCCAGCAGTTATGACAGGGTCAATGAGCAGTTCTTC	CASSYDRVNEQFF
NA	TRBJ2-1	TRBD2	TRBV30	TGTGCCTGGAGCCTATTCGGGACTAGCGGGGGGCTCAATGAGCAGTTCTTC	CAWSLFGTSGGLNEQFF
NA	TRBJ2-7	TRBD1	TRBV5-1	TGCGCCAGCAGCACCGGTAGGACAGGGTATAACGAGCAGTACTTC	CASSTGRTGYNEQYF
few	TRBJ2-5	NA	TRBV2	TGTGCCAGCAGCTATCAAGAGACCCAGTACTTC	CASSYQETQYF